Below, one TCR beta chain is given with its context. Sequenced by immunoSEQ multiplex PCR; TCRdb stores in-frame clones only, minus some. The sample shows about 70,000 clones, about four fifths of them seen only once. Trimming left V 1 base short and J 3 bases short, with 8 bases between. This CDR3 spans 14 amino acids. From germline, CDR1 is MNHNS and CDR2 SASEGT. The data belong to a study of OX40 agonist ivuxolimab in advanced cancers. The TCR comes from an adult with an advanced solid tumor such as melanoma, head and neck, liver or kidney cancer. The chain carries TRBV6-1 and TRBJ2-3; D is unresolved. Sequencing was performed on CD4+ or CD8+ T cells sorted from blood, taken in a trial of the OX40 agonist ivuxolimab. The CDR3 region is CASSEVSTTDTQYF. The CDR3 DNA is TGTGCCAGCAGTGAAGTTTCAACGACAGATACGCAGTATTTT.